Below, 16 T cell receptor beta chains from the same sample are listed, as sequenced in a study of T cells after yellow fever vaccination. TCRdb recomputed calls from the 5' RACE reads with MiXCR, one row per CDR3 protein. The data contain about 240,000 distinct CDR3 sequences, less than 8.5% of them singletons. The sample was CD4+ T cells sorted from PBMCs, taken 15 days after the yellow fever booster vaccination. These receptors were obtained from a man between 25 and 39 years old who received the YFV17D yellow fever vaccine.

This sequence joins TRBV29-1 and TRBJ1-2; D call uncertain. The ends were cut back, 5 bases at V and 4 bases at J, with 23 bases in the middle. This CDR3 spans 16 amino acids. CDR1 and CDR2 (germline): SQVTM, ANQGSEA. The CDR3 coding sequence is TGCAGCGTTAACACCCTCTCCAACGGTCGGACCTATGGCTACACCTTC. Translated, it gives CSVNTLSNGRTYGYTF.

This chain connects TRBV20-1 to TRBJ1-6, with TRBD1 matching 8 bases. The CDR3 covers 13 residues. The ends lost 2 bases at V and 13 bases at J; junction bases unmatched: 7. The V gene's germline CDR1 is DFQATT and CDR2 SNEGSKA (reference sequence). CDR3 nucleotide sequence: TGCAGTGCTAGACGACAGGGGCTTGGTCCCCTCCACTTT. It specifies CSARRQGLGPLHF.

This clonotype was observed at least ten times. This chain links TRBV7-2 with TRBJ2-2, with D tentatively TRBD2 (6 bases). The CDR3 contains 15 residues. Germline CDR1 reads SGHTA; CDR2 reads FQGNSA. With 5 bases removed from V and 4 bases from J, the gap between germline ends came to 14 bases. The CDR3 loop is CASSLVGGVTGELFF. The CDR3 nucleotides are TGTGCCAGCAGCCTGGTTGGAGGGGTCACCGGGGAGCTGTTTTTT. Together with reference TRBV7-2 and TRBJ2-2, the CDR3 gives the full variable domain: GAGVSQSPSNKVTEKGKDVELRCDPISGHTALYWYRQSLGQGLEFLIYFQGNSAPDKSGLPSDRFSAERTGGSVSTLTIQRTQQEDSAVYLCASSLVGGVTGELFFGEGSRLTVL.

This clonotype showed up many times. The J gene is TRBJ1-1, the V gene TRBV7-9, with TRBD1 identical over 8 bases. The CDR3 spans 14 residues. Unmatched junction bases numbered 8, after V lost 4 bases and J lost 7 bases. Germline assignment: CDR1 SEHNR and CDR2 FQNEAQ (reference sequence). CDR3 region: CASSSQGARVEAFF. The CDR3, as DNA: TGTGCCAGCAGCTCCCAGGGGGCTCGGGTTGAAGCTTTCTTT.

This clonotype was picked up a small number of times. The junction departs from germline at one end; a sequencing error may be responsible. This rearrangement joins TRBV6-2 or TRBV6-3 to TRBJ2-4; the match to TRBD2 covers 7 bases. The length of the CDR3 is 12 residues. Germline CDR1 reads MNHEY; CDR2 reads SVGEGT. CDR3 loop: CASSFWGLRMDF. The CDR3 DNA follows: TGTGCCAGCAGTTTCTGGGGACTACGGATGGACTTC.

This rearrangement joins TRBV20-1 to TRBJ2-1; unclear D gene. V lost 2 bases and J 7 bases, leaving 9 bases between the germline ends. CDR3 length equals 12 residues. CDR1 is DFQATT and CDR2 is SNEGSKA in the germline V gene (reference sequence). In nucleotides, the CDR3 is TGCAGTGCTAGATTGAACGAGAATGAGCAGTTCTTC. Translating it yields CSARLNENEQFF.

There are many counts of this clonotype. The chain uses TRBV7-2 and TRBJ2-1, with a tentative D call TRBD2 (6 bases). Germline loops: CDR1 SGHTA, CDR2 FQGNSA. The CDR3 length is 11 residues. With 5 bases removed from V and 12 bases from J, the gap between germline ends came to 11 bases. The CDR3 is CASSTLAWQFF. The CDR3 region has the DNA TGTGCCAGCAGCACACTAGCTTGGCAGTTCTTC.

This clonotype was counted many times. The chain has TRBV7-9 and TRBJ2-2, with D unresolved. There are 14 residues in the CDR3. V lost 1 base and J lost 2, with 5 bases in between. Per the germline V gene, CDR1 is SEHNR and CDR2 is FQNEAQ (reference sequence). The CDR3 is CASSLVPNTGELFF. For the CDR3, the DNA is TGTGCCAGCAGCTTAGTGCCAAACACCGGGGAGCTGTTTTTT.

This clonotype was picked up a small number of times. The J gene is TRBJ2-1, the V gene TRBV6-2 or TRBV6-3; no firm D call. The CDR3 contains 14 residues. CDR1 is MNHEY and CDR2 is SVGEGT in the germline V gene. Trimming cost V 2 bases and J 11 bases, with 16 bases left between them. CDR3 nucleotide sequence: TGTGCCAGCAGTTACATTCCTCCTCCCAAGAAGCAGTTCTTC. Protein product: CASSYIPPPKKQFF.

This clonotype was counted only a few times. The chain has TRBV27 and TRBJ2-7, with D tentatively TRBD1 (7 bases). Trimming shortened V by 3 bases and J by 7 bases, and 22 bases separated the two germline ends. The germline CDR1 and CDR2 sequences are MNHEY and SMNVEV (reference sequence). The CDR3 spans 16 residues. Here the CDR3 DNA reads TGTGCCAGCAGTTTCTTAATGGCAGGCGGGACAGATGAGCAGTACTTC. Residues: CASSFLMAGGTDEQYF.

The chain uses TRBV29-1 and TRBJ2-4, with TRBD1 matching over 7 bases. CDR1 and CDR2 from the germline V gene are SQVTM and ANQGSEA. CDR3 length: 14 residues. J was trimmed by 6 bases and V by 0 bases; bases with no gene match: 5. The CDR3: CSVEDRGSGNIQYF. CDR3 nucleotide sequence: TGCAGCGTTGAAGACAGGGGGAGCGGAAACATTCAGTACTTC.

The V call is TRBV19, the J call TRBJ2-7, with 7 bases aligning to TRBD2. Trimming removed 4 bases from V and 2 bases from J; junction bases left unmatched: 2. Germline V gene sequence: CDR1 LNHDA, CDR2 SQIVND (reference sequence). The CDR3 loop spans 13 amino acids. In nucleotides, the CDR3 is TGTGCCAGTAGTAAGAGCGGGGCCTACGAGCAGTACTTC. It encodes CASSKSGAYEQYF. Drawing the rest from reference TRBV19 and TRBJ2-7, the complete variable domain is DGGITQSPKYLFRKEGQNVTLSCEQNLNHDAMYWYRQDPGQGLRLIYYSQIVNDFQKGDIAEGYSVSREKKESFPLTVTSAQKNPTAFYLCASSKSGAYEQYFGPGTRLTVT.

The V and J genes are TRBV6-2 or TRBV6-3 and TRBJ2-5; possible D gene TRBD1, 6 bases. Trimming stripped 8 bases from V and 5 bases from J, with 21 bases between. The CDR3 spans 15 residues. CDR1 MNHEY and CDR2 SVGEGT come from the germline V gene. As DNA, the CDR3 is TGTGCCAGCGGATACCAGGTTGGGGGCTGGGAGACCCAGTACTTC. This translates into CASGYQVGGWETQYF.

The sample holds many counts of this clonotype. CDR3 sequence (DNA): TGCAGTGCTAGAATCCTAAACAATGAGCAGTTCTTC. Amino acids: CSARILNNEQFF. The chain combines TRBV20-1 with TRBJ2-1; D is unresolved. The length of the CDR3 is 12 residues. The V and J ends lost 2 bases and 5 bases respectively, with 7 bases between them. Germline CDR1 DFQATT, CDR2 SNEGSKA (reference sequence).

This clonotype was counted ten times or more. The chain combines TRBV5-6 with TRBJ2-7; D is possibly TRBD1 or TRBD2 (5 bases each). The CDR3 sequence is 14 residues long. Trimming removed 6 bases from V and 7 bases from J, with 20 bases in between. Germline assignment: CDR1 SGHDT and CDR2 YYEEEE. The CDR3 DNA follows: TGTGCCAGCACCCGGCGAGCAGGGACCCAGGAGCAGTACTTC. Its protein is CASTRRAGTQEQYF.

This clonotype was recorded a few times. The chain couples TRBV4-3 to TRBJ1-2; a weak D match, TRBD1 (5 bases). V was trimmed by 1 base and J by 5 bases, leaving 11 bases between them. Germline CDR1 is LGHNA and CDR2 is YSLEER. The length of the CDR3 is 14 residues. The CDR3, as DNA: TGCGCCAGCAGCCAAGTTCAGGGCGGATATGGCTACACCTTC. As protein: CASSQVQGGYGYTF.